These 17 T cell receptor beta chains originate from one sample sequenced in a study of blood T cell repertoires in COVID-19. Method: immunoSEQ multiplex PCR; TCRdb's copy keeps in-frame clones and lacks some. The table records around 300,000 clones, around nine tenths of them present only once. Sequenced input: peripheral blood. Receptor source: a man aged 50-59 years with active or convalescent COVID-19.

CDR3 in amino acids: CASSLSGSEAFF. CDR3 DNA: TGTGCCAGCAGCTTATCAGGTTCTGAAGCTTTCTTT. This sequence joins TRBV11-3 and TRBJ1-1; D gene ambiguous. With 2 bases removed from V and 6 bases from J, the gap between germline ends came to 7 bases. Germline V gene lookup returns CDR1 SGHNT and CDR2 YENEEA. The CDR3 consists of 12 residues.

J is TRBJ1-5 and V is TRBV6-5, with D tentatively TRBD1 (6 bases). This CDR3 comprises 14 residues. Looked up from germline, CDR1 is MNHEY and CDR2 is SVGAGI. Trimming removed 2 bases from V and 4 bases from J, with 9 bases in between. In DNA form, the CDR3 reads TGTGCCAGCAGTTACAAGACAGGAAATCAGCCCCAGCATTTT. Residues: CASSYKTGNQPQHF.

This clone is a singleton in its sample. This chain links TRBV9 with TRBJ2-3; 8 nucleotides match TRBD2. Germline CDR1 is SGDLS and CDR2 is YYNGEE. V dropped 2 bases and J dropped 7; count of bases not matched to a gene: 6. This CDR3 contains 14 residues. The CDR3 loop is CASSVGSGGNTQYF. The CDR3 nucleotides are TGTGCCAGCAGCGTGGGCAGCGGGGGAAATACGCAGTATTTT.

CDR3 protein: CASSLGTGGSNQPQHF. The CDR3 nucleotides read TGCGCCAGCAGCTTGGGGACAGGGGGGAGCAATCAGCCCCAGCATTTT. The rearrangement links TRBV5-1 to TRBJ1-5; 10 bases match TRBD1. The CDR3 extends over 16 amino acids. With V trimmed by 0 bases and J by 1 base, 1 base remained unmatched. Germline V lookup: CDR1 SGHRS, CDR2 YFSETQ.

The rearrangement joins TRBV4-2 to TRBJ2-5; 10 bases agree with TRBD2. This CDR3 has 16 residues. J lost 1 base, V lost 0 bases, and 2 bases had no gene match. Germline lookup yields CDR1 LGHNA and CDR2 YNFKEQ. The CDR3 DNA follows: TGTGCCAGCAGCCAAGAGGCTAGCGGGGGCCAAGAGACCCAGTACTTC. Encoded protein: CASSQEASGGQETQYF.

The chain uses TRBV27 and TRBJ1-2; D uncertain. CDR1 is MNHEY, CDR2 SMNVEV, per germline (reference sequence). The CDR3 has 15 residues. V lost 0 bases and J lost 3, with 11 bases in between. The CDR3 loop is CASSLSAGLHYGYTF. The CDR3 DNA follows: TGTGCCAGCAGTTTATCGGCGGGGTTGCACTATGGCTACACCTTC.

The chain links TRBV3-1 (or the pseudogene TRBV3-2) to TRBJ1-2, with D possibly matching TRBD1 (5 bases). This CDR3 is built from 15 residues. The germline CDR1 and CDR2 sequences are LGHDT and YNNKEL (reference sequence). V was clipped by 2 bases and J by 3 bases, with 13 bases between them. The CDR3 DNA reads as TGTGCCAGCAGCCAACAGGGCGCCCCTCACTATGGCTACACCTTC. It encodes CASSQQGAPHYGYTF.

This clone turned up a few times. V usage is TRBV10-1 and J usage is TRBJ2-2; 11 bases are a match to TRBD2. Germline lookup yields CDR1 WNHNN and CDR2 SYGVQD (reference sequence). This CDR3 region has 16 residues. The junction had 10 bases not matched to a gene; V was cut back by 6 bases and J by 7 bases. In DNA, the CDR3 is TGCGCCAGCAGCGTAACTAGCGGGGGCACCCGCGGGGAGCTGTTTTTT. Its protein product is CASSVTSGGTRGELFF.

CDR3 sequence (DNA): TGTGCCAGCAGCCCCGACTCTTCTAGCACAGATACGCAGTATTTT. It translates to CASSPDSSSTDTQYF. The chain employs TRBV7-9 and TRBJ2-3; D is undetermined. The V end lost 5 bases, the J end lost 0 bases, and 12 bases lay between the germline ends. Germline assignment: CDR1 SEHNR and CDR2 FQNEAQ (reference sequence). The CDR3 spans 15 residues.

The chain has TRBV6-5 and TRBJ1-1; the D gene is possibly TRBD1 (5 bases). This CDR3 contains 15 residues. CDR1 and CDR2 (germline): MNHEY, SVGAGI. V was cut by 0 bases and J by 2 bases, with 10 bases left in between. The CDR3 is CASSYSPQGNTEAFF. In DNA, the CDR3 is TGTGCCAGCAGTTACTCCCCGCAGGGCAACACTGAAGCTTTCTTT.

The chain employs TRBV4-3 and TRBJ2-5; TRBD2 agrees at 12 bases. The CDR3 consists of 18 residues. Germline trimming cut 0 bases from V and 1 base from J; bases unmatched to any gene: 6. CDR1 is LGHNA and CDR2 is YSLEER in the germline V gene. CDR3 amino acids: CASSQDATSGGLQETQYF. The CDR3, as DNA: TGCGCCAGCAGCCAAGATGCGACTAGCGGGGGACTCCAAGAGACCCAGTACTTC.

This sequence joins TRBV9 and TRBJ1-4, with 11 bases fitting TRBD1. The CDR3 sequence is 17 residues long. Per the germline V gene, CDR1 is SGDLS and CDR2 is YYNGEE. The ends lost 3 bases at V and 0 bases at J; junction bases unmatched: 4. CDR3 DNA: TGTGCCAGCAGCGCCGGGACAGGGGGGTCAACTAATGAAAAACTGTTTTTT. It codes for CASSAGTGGSTNEKLFF.

CDR3 sequence: CASSLGREEEKLFF. In DNA, the CDR3 is TGTGCCAGCAGCTTAGGCAGGGAGGAGGAAAAACTGTTTTTT. This chain joins TRBV7-2 and TRBJ1-4; TRBD1 is a possible D gene (5 bases). V lost 1 base and J 8 bases, leaving 11 bases between the germline ends. Germline V lookup: CDR1 SGHTA, CDR2 FQGNSA. The CDR3 extends over 14 amino acids.

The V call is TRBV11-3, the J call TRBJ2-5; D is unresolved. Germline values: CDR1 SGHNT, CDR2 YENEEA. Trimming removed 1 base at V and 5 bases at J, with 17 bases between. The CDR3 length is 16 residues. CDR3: CASSLGSSNGLETQYF. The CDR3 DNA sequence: TGTGCCAGCAGCTTAGGATCTAGTAATGGATTGGAGACCCAGTACTTC.

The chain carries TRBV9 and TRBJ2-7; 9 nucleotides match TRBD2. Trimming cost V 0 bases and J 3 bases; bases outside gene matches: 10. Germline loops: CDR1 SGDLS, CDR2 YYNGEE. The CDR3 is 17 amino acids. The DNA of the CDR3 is TGTGCCAGCAGCGTAGGGGGGGCTAGCGGGACGATCTACGAGCAGTACTTC. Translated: CASSVGGASGTIYEQYF.

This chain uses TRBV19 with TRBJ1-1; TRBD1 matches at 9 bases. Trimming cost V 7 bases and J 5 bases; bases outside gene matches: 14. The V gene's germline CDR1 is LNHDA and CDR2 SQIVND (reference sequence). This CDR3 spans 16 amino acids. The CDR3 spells CASKVGYRGHLTEAFF. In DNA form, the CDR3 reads TGTGCCAGTAAGGTCGGGTACAGGGGGCATTTGACTGAAGCTTTCTTT.

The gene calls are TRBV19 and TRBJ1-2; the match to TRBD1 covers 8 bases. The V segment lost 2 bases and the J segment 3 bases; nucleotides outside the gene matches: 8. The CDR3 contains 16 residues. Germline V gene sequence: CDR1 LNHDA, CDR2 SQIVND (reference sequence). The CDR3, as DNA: TGTGCCAGTAGTATACCCAGGGGGCGAACCGACTATGGCTACACCTTC. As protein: CASSIPRGRTDYGYTF.